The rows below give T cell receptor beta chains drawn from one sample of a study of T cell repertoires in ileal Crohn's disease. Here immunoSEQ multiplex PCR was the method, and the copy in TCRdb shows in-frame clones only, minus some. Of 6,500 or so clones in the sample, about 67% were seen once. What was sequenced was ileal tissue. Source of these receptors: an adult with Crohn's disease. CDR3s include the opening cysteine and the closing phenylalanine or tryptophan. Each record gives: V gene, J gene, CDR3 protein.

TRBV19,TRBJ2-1,CASEAGTAGYNEQFF
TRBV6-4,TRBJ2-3,CASSDGTGGTDTQYF
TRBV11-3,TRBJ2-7,CASTPPRSSGRCEQYF
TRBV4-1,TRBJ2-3,CASSQGGTQGTQYF
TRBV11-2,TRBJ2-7,CASSRSTRQGGNEQYF
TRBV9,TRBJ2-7,CASSVVGDSAEQYF
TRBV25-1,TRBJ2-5,CASSDRALFQETQYF
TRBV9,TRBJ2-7,CASSVTDTPYEQYF
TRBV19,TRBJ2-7,CASAGTPSYEQYF
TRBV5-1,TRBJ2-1,CASSFEDGYNEQFF
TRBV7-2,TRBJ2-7,CASSFSGDYYEQYF
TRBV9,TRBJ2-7,CASSATDLSYEQYF
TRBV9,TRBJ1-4,CASSAGWQPPNEKLFF
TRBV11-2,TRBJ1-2,CASSLDSGDGYTF
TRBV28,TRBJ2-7,CASSLGLAGGREQYF
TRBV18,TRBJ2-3,CASSPVILASSTDTQYF
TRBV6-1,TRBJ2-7,CASSLKPVRGYEQYF
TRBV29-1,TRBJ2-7,CSVLTGAYEQYF
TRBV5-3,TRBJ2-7,CARSLAREEQYF
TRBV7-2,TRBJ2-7,CASSPLAGGREQYF
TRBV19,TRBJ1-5,CASSTDRGNQPQHF
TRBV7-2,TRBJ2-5,CASSRQGGQETQYF
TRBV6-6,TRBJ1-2,CASNPGVPYGYTF
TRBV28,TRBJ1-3,CATRDSTGSGNTIYF
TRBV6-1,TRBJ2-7,CASSELSGGSDEQYF